This T cell receptor beta chain derives from a study of cytomegalovirus exposure and HLA in healthy donors. General study results and limits: Most subjects had HLA-A and HLA-B alleles reportedly predicted accurately by TCR beta sequences. Later analysis showed TCR association rates varying by HLA locus, highest for DRB1 and lowest for HLA-C. There was a cluster of highly shared sequence variants that was likely a sequencing artifact.

PCR involved 60 Vbeta and 13 Jbeta primers. TCRdb's table, derived via immunoSEQ multiplex PCR, lists solely in-frame clones and lacks some. The sample has about 150,000 clones; 60% to 80% are singletons. The V gene end was trimmed by 3 bases and the J gene end by 0 bases; junction bases not matched to a gene: 6. The CDR3 is made up of 17 amino acids. The germline V gene encodes CDR1 MNHEY and CDR2 SMNVEV (reference sequence). Concerning this clone: Its antigen is currently unknown.

The source is a male donor in good health and CMV-seronegative. What was sequenced was PBMCs. J is TRBJ2-3 and V is TRBV27; 10 positions agree with TRBD2. The CDR3 reads CASSFRGLAVSTDTQYF. Here the CDR3 DNA reads TGTGCCAGCAGTTTCCGCGGACTAGCGGTTAGCACAGATACGCAGTATTTT.